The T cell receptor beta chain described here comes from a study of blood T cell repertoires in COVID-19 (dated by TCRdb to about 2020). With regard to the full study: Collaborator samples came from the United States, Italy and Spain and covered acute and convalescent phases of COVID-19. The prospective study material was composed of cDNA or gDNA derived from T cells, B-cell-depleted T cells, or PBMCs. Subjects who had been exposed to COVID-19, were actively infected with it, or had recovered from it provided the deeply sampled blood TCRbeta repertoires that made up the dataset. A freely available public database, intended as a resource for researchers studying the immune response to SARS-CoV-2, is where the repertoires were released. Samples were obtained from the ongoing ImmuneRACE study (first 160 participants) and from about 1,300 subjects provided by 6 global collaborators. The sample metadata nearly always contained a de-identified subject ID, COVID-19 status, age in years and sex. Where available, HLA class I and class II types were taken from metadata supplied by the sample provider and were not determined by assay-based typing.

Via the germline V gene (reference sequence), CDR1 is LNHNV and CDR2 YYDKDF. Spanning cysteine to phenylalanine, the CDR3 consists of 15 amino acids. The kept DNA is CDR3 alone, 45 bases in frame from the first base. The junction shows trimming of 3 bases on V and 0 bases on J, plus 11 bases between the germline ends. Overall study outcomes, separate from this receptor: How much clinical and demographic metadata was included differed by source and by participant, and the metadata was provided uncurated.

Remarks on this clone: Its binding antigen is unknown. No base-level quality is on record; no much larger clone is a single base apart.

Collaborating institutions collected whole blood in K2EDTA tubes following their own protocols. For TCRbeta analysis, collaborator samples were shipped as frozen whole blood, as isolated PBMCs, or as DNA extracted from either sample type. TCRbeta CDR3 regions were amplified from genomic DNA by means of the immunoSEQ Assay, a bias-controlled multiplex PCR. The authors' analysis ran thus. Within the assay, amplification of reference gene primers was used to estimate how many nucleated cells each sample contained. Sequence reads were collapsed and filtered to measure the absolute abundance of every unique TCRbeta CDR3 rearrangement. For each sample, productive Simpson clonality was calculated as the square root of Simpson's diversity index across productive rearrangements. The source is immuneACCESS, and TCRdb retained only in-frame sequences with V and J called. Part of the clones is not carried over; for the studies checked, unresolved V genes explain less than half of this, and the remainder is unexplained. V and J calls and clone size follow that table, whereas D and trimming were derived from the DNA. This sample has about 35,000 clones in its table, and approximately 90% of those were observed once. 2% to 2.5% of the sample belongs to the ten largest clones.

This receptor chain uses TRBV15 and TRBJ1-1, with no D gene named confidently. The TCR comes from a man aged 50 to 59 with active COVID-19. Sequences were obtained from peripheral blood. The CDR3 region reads CATSSGLVMNTEAFF. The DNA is TGTGCCACCAGCAGTGGCCTAGTAATGAACACTGAAGCTTTCTTT.